The 9 T cell receptor beta chains reported below all come from one sample, sequenced in a study of blood T cell repertoires in COVID-19. Generated by immunoSEQ multiplex PCR, the TCRdb table keeps only in-frame clones and is missing some. Of tens of thousands of clones in the sample, approximately 83% were seen once. The sample taken for sequencing was peripheral blood. Receptor source: a man aged 65 to 85 with acute or convalescent COVID-19.

V and J are TRBV2 and TRBJ2-7; TRBD2 aligns across 9 bases. The length of the CDR3 is 14 residues. J lost 6 bases, V lost 4 bases, and 7 bases had no gene match. CDR1 SNHLY and CDR2 FYNNEI come from the germline V gene. The CDR3 here is CASSVGTSSGEQYF. The CDR3 bases are TGTGCCAGCAGTGTGGGGACTAGCTCGGGCGAGCAGTACTTC.

V is TRBV19 and J is TRBJ1-3; D gene ambiguous. The CDR3 consists of 16 residues. V was cut by 8 bases and J by 0 bases, with 17 bases left in between. Germline V gene data show CDR1 as LNHDA and CDR2 as SQIVND (reference sequence). CDR3 sequence: CASSSWESVSGNTIYF. DNA of the CDR3: TGTGCCAGTTCCAGTTGGGAGTCGGTCTCTGGAAACACCATATATTTT.

This clone was observed a handful of times. The chain has TRBV19 and TRBJ1-5; no clear D. Germline assignment: CDR1 LNHDA and CDR2 SQIVND (reference sequence). The CDR3 spans 16 residues. Trimming removed 6 bases from V and 0 bases from J, with 15 bases in between. CDR3 sequence reads: CASRTNHQLSNQPQHF. As DNA, the CDR3 is TGTGCCAGTAGGACAAACCACCAGCTTAGCAATCAGCCCCAGCATTTT.

The chain carries TRBV10-3 and TRBJ2-3; D is possibly TRBD1 (6 bases). Germline V gene sequence: CDR1 ENHRY, CDR2 SYGVKD. V was clipped by 3 bases and J by 5 bases, with 12 bases between them. CDR3 length: 14 amino acids. The DNA of the CDR3 is TGTGCCATCAGTGAAGAGGGGGTGAGAGATACGCAGTATTTT. Its translation is CAISEEGVRDTQYF.

V and J are TRBV5-1 and TRBJ1-1, with D perhaps matching TRBD1 (5 bases). V dropped 0 bases and J dropped 5 bases, with 14 bases sitting between them. This CDR3 contains 15 residues. Germline-derived CDR1 and CDR2 are SGHRS and YFSETQ. The CDR3 coding sequence is TGCGCCAGCAGCTTGGATGCGGGGACGGGGACTGAAGCTTTCTTT. Its protein product is CASSLDAGTGTEAFF.

With regard to this clone: Other DNA sequences within the sample encode an identical CDR3. This chain uses TRBV28 with TRBJ1-5; D call uncertain. Trimming removed 7 bases at V and 2 bases at J, with 12 bases between. Looked up from germline, CDR1 is MDHEN and CDR2 is SYDVKM. There are 14 residues in the CDR3. This chain's CDR3 is CASTLGGGNQPQHF. The CDR3 coding sequence is TGTGCCAGCACCCTGGGCGGGGGCAATCAGCCCCAGCATTTT.

This sequence joins TRBV9 and TRBJ2-1; the D gene is possibly TRBD1 (6 bases). Trimming took 2 bases from V and 3 from J, leaving 12 bases between them. The CDR3 sequence is 15 residues long. CDR1 and CDR2 from the germline V gene are SGDLS and YYNGEE. The CDR3 region has the DNA TGTGCCAGCAGCGTCGAACAGGGTCGCTACAATGAGCAGTTCTTC. Amino acids: CASSVEQGRYNEQFF.

This rearrangement joins TRBV18 to TRBJ1-2; unclear D gene. The length of the CDR3 is 14 residues. The V gene lost 2 bases and the J gene lost 7 bases, with 14 bases spanning the gap. The germline gives CDR1 KGHSH, CDR2 LQKENI. CDR3 amino acids: CASSPDPTAFGYTF. The CDR3 coding sequence is TGTGCCAGCTCACCAGATCCAACAGCTTTTGGCTACACCTTC.

J is TRBJ2-7 and V is TRBV20-1; the match to TRBD2 covers 11 bases. Germline CDR1 is DFQATT and CDR2 is SNEGSKA (reference sequence). CDR3 length: 14 residues. With V trimmed by 3 bases and J by 4 bases, 5 bases remained unmatched. The CDR3 DNA is TGCAGTGCTAGTAGCGGGAGGGTGTGGTACGAGCAGTACTTC. Translation: CSASSGRVWYEQYF.